This TCR beta chain was documented in a study of shared clonotypes between healthy human individuals. Turning to the study itself: Aged between 18 and 49, the donors were a couple of women and three men.

Only CD45RO-negative cells positively selected for CCR7 counted as naive CD8 cells, so terminally differentiated effector memory CD45RA+ cells were excluded. Comments on this clone: What it binds is not known.

This CDR3 comprises 17 residues. Trimming took 1 base from V and 0 from J, leaving 15 bases between them. Germline assignment: CDR1 SGHDT and CDR2 YYEEEE. The assay was immunoSEQ multiplex PCR, and TCRdb's table has in-frame clones only and misses some. The sample shows fewer than 850,000 clones, about 96% of them seen only once. Study results and limitations: Clonotype sharing among donors was thought likely to change with sequencing depth. Collection of samples was limited to blood; tissue repertoires likely differ.

This receptor was identified in a man aged 25 to 40 in good health. This chain uses TRBV5-6 with TRBJ2-3; maybe TRBD2 (5 bases). Sequencing input: naive CD8+ T cells sorted from blood. CDR3 DNA: TGTGCCAGCAGCTTGTTCATTAGCGAGACTAGCACAGATACGCAGTATTTT. It encodes CASSLFISETSTDTQYF.